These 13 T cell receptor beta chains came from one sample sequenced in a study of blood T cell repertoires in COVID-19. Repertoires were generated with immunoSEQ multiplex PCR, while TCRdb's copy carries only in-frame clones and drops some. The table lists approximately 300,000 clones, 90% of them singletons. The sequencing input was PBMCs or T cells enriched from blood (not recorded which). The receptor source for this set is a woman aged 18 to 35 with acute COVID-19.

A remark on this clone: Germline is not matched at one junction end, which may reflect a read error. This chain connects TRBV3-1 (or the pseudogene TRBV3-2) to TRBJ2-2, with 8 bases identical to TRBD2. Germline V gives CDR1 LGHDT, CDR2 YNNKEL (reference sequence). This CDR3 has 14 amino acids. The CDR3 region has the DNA TGTGCCAGCAGCCTAAGCGGGAGCACCGAGGAGCTGTTTTTT. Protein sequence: CASSLSGSTEELFF.

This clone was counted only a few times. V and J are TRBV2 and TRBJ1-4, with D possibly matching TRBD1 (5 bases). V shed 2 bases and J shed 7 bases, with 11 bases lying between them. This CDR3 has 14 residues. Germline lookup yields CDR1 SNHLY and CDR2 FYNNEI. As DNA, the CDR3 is TGTGCCAGCAGTGAAAGGCAGGGTCCTGAAAAACTGTTTTTT. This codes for CASSERQGPEKLFF.

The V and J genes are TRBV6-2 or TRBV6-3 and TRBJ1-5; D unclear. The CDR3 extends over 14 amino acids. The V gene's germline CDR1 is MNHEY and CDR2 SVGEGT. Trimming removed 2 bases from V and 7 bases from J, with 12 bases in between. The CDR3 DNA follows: TGTGCCAGCAGTTACGACGGAGGAGGGCAGCCCCAGCATTTT. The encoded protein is CASSYDGGGQPQHF.

Here the CDR3 DNA reads TGTGCCAGCAACGAAGACAGGGCAACTATCGACGAGCAGTACTTC. It is translated as CASNEDRATIDEQYF. The rearrangement joins TRBV6-5 to TRBJ2-7; 7 positions match TRBD1. The junction had 14 bases not matched to a gene; V was cut back by 7 bases and J by 5 bases. Germline CDR1 is MNHEY and CDR2 is SVGAGI. The CDR3 loop spans 15 amino acids.

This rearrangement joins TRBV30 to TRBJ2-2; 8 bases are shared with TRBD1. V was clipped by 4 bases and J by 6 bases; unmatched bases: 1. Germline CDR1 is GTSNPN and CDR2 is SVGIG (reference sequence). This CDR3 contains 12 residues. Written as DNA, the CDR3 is TGTGCCTGGATGGACAGGGCCGGGGAGCTGTTTTTT. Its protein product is CAWMDRAGELFF.

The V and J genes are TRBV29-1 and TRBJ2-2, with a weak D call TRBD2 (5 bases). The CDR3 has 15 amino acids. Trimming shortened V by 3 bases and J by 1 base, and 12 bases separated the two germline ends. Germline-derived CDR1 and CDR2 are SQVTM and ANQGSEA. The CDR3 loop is CSVEDLGGNTGELFF. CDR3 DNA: TGCAGCGTTGAGGATTTAGGAGGGAACACCGGGGAGCTGTTTTTT.

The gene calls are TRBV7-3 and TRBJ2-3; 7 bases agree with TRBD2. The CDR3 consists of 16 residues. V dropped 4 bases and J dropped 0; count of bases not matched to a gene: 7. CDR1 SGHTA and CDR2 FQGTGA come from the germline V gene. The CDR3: CASSSHSGSSTDTQYF. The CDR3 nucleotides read TGTGCCAGCAGCTCCCATAGCGGGTCTAGCACAGATACGCAGTATTTT.

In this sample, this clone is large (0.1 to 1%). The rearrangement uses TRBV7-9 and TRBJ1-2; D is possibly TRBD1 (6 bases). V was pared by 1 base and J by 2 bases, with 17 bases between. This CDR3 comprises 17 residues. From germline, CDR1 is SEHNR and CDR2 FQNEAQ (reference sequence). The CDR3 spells CASSLVGVGQGNYGYTF. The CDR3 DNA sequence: TGTGCCAGCAGCTTAGTTGGGGTCGGGCAGGGGAACTATGGCTACACCTTC.

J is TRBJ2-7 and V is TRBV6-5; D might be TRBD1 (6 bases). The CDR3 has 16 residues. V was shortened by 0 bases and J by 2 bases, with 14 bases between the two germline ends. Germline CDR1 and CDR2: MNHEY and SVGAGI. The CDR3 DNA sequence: TGTGCCAGCAGTTACTCTTCGTCAGGGGACACCTACGAGCAGTACTTC. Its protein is CASSYSSSGDTYEQYF.

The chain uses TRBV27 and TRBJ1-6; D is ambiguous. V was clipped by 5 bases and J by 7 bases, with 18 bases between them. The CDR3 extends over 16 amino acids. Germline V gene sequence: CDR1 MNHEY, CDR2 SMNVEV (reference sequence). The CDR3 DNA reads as TGTGCCAGCAGTCCCACCTTCTCGGTCGCAAATTCACCCCTCCACTTT. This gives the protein CASSPTFSVANSPLHF.

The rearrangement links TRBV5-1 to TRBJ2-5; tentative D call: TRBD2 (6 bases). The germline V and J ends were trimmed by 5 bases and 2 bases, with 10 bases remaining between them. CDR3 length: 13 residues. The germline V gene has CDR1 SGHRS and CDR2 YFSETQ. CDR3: CASSWAGQETQYF. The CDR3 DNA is TGCGCCAGCAGTTGGGCGGGACAAGAGACCCAGTACTTC.

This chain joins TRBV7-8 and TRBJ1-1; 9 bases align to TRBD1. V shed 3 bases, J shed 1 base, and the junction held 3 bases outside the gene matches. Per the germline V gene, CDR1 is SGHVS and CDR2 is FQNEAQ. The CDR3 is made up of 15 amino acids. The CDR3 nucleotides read TGTGCCAGCAGCTTCTCGGGACAGGGGAACACTGAAGCTTTCTTT. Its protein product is CASSFSGQGNTEAFF.

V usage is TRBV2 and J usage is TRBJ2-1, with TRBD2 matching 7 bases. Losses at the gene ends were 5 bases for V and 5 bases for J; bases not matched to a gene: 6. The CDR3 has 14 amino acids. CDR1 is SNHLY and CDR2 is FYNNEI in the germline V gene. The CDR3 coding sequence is TGTGCCAGCAGTAGGGTGGGAGGGAACAATGAGCAGTTCTTC. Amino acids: CASSRVGGNNEQFF.